Detailed here is one T cell receptor (beta chain). Each CDR3 protein is one row after TCRdb ran MiXCR on the RT-PCR reads. The sample has about a million distinct CDR3 sequences; more than 15% are singletons. This record comes from a study of patients and donors after allogeneic stem cell transplantation. This CDR3 has 14 amino acids. J gave up 6 bases and V 3 bases, and 6 bases lay outside the gene matches. Germline CDR1 and CDR2: SGHKS and YYEKEE (reference sequence). What was sequenced was blood, either unsorted or a sorted T cell fraction (not recorded which). The chain joins TRBV5-5 to TRBJ1-1; 9 nucleotides match TRBD1. The receptor comes from a human donor who was either an allogeneic HSCT recipient or a stem cell or donor lymphocyte infusion donor (not recorded which). It is not recorded whose cells these are; they may come from a transplant donor. The CDR3, as DNA: TGTGCCAGCAGCTGGGGACAGGGATTTTCTGAAGCTTTCTTT. It codes for CASSWGQGFSEAFF.